The following is a T cell receptor beta chain sequence with its context. Donors in Cohort 3 who had recovered were those with two negative PCRs, healthcare professional clearance, or resolution of their symptoms. The data were taken from a study of blood T cell repertoires in COVID-19. The table came from immunoSEQ multiplex PCR; TCRdb's copy has only in-frame clones and leaves some out. The repertoire consists of 150,000 to 200,000 clones, with roughly 87% occurring once and the leading ten covering approximately 6.5%. Deletions cut 4 bases from V and 0 bases from J, with 11 bases between. The CDR3 consists of 15 residues. The germline V gene has CDR1 MNHEY and CDR2 SVGAGI.

Sequenced input: PBMCs or T cells enriched from blood (not recorded which). The genes are TRBV6-5 and TRBJ2-3; possible D gene TRBD2, 5 bases. The receptor was derived from a woman in her 50s who had recovered from COVID-19. CDR3 DNA: TGTGCCAGCAGTTCCGGCGGGCGAAGCACAGATACGCAGTATTTT. Translated, it gives CASSSGGRSTDTQYF.